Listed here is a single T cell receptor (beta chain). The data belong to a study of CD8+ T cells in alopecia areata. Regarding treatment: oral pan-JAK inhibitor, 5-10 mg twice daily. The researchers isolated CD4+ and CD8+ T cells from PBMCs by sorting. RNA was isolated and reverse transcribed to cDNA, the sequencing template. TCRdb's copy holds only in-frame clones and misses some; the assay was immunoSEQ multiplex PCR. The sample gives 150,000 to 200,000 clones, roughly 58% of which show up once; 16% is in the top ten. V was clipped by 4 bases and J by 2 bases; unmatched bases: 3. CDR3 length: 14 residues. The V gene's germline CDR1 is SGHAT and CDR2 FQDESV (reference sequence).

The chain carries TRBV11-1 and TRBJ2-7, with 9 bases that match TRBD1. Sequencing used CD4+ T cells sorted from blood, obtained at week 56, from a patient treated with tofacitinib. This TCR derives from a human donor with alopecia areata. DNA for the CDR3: TGTGCCAGCAGCTCGGACAGGGGACCCTACGAGCAGTACTTC. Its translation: CASSSDRGPYEQYF.